This TCR beta chain emerged from a study of CD8 T cells in ankylosing spondylitis. Whole-study results and caveats: It was reported that disease-linked clones were significantly enriched in matched ankylosing spondylitis synovial fluid. For ankylosing spondylitis blood, a TCR beta motif of about eight highly homologous variants appeared characteristic.

For this clonotype: Its specificity is unknown.

This CDR3 has 14 residues. Trimming took 1 base from V and 5 from J, leaving 8 bases between them. Each CDR3 protein is one row after TCRdb ran MiXCR on the 5' RACE reads. The sample holds approximately 220,000 distinct CDR3 sequences, around a quarter seen once. The TCR comes from a male donor with ankylosing spondylitis or in good health (not recorded which). Sequencing was performed on blood, either unsorted or a sorted T cell fraction (not recorded which). This sequence joins TRBV12-3 or TRBV12-4 and TRBJ1-4; D is ambiguous. The CDR3 loop is CASSLVVPNEKLFF. As DNA, the CDR3 is TGTGCCAGCAGTTTAGTTGTGCCGAATGAAAAACTGTTTTTT.